This TCR beta chain was identified in a study of CD8+ T cells in alopecia areata. Germline values: CDR1 GTSNPN, CDR2 SVGIG (reference sequence). This CDR3 has 14 amino acids. Trimming shortened V by 2 bases and J by 2 bases, and 13 bases separated the two germline ends. Extracted from the samples, RNA was reverse transcribed into cDNA to serve as the sequencing template. Profiling relied on immunoSEQ multiplex PCR, and the TCRdb table lists in-frame clones only, not all of them. The table includes 150,000 to 200,000 clones, around 63% detected once. The V and J genes are TRBV30 and TRBJ2-7; D is undetermined. The receptor was derived from a human donor with alopecia areata. The sample here was CD4+ T cells sorted from blood, taken at week 0. The CDR3 DNA is TGTGCCTGGAGTTCGTCAGGATTCCCCTACGAGCAGTACTTC. Protein: CAWSSSGFPYEQYF.